Listed below are T cell receptor beta chains from one sample, sequenced in a study of Ad26.COV2.S vaccination and SARS-CoV-2 variants. The assay was immunoSEQ multiplex PCR, and TCRdb's table has in-frame clones only and misses some. The sample yields roughly 420,000 clones, around 87% seen once. The source material was peripheral blood, sampled in a trial of Ad26.COV2.S vaccine versus placebo. The receptor source for this set is a person aged 18-60 years who received the Ad26.COV2.S COVID-19 vaccine or a placebo. The CDR3 runs from the conserved cysteine through the conserved F or W. D genes are given only for firm matches. Size is omitted from some rows. Given values are once, few, many or a class for expanded clones.

j_call clone_size v_call d_call cdr3_nt cdr3_aa
TRBJ1-2 NA TRBV4-1 NA TGCGCCAGCAGCCAAAATTGGGCGGGGAACTATGGCTACACCTTC CASSQNWAGNYGYTF
TRBJ1-5 once TRBV19 NA TGTGCCAGCCTGGTGTGGGGTAGTAGTCAGCCCCAGCATTTT CASLVWGSSQPQHF
TRBJ2-7 NA TRBV6-2/TRBV6-3 NA TGTGCCAGCAGTTACTCGTACTCCTACGAGCAGTACTTC CASSYSYSYEQYF
TRBJ1-5 NA TRBV3-1/TRBV3-2 NA TGTGCCAGCAGCCAAGAAAACGATCTCCATAGCAATCAGCCCCAGCATTTT CASSQENDLHSNQPQHF
TRBJ1-2 NA TRBV10-3 NA TGTGCCATCAGGAGGGATACTAACTATGGCTACACCTTC CAIRRDTNYGYTF
TRBJ1-1 NA TRBV11-2 NA TGTGCCAGCAGCTTAGATCAATGGGGGGATGAAGCTTTCTTT CASSLDQWGDEAFF
TRBJ2-6 NA TRBV15 NA TGTGCCACCAGCAGAGATCGGTCGTCTGGGGCCAACGTCCTGACTTTC CATSRDRSSGANVLTF
TRBJ1-2 NA TRBV5-1 TRBD1 TGCGCCAGCAGCTTGGTCCCCCGGGACAGGGTGAGGATGGACTATGGCTACACCTTC CASSLVPRDRVRMDYGYTF
TRBJ2-5 NA TRBV7-7 NA TGTGCTAGCAGCCGCCCCTCGACAGGCGAGGAGACCCAGTACTTC CASSRPSTGEETQYF
TRBJ1-1 NA TRBV6-5 TRBD1 TGTGCCAGCAGAGAGCCGGGACAGGGAAACACTGAAGCTTTCTTT CASREPGQGNTEAFF
TRBJ1-5 NA TRBV18 NA TGTGCCAGCTCACCAGTTGCGGGGGTGAGCAATCAGCCCCAGCATTTT CASSPVAGVSNQPQHF
TRBJ1-2 NA TRBV7-9 NA TGTGCCAGCAGCTTTTCGGAGGGGGAAGGTTCTGGCTACACCTTC CASSFSEGEGSGYTF
TRBJ2-7 NA TRBV4-3 TRBD2 TGCGCCAGCAGCCAAGAAGGGACTAGGAGCGAGCAGTACTTC CASSQEGTRSEQYF
TRBJ2-3 NA TRBV7-9 TRBD1 TGTGCCAGCAGCCGAGGACAGGCTAGCACAGATACGCAGTATTTT CASSRGQASTDTQYF
TRBJ2-7 NA TRBV10-2 TRBD2 TGCGCCAGCGGGTGGGGAGCGGGGGGGTCCTACGAGCAGTACTTC CASGWGAGGSYEQYF
TRBJ1-4 NA TRBV11-2 NA TGTGCCAGCAGCTTAGCCCCGCGGGGGTCAACTAATGAAAAACTGTTTTTT CASSLAPRGSTNEKLFF
TRBJ1-3 NA TRBV29-1 NA TGCAGCGTTGAAGTCCCAGGCCACTCTGGAAACACCATATATTTT CSVEVPGHSGNTIYF
TRBJ1-4 NA TRBV15 TRBD1 TGTGCCACCAGTCAGGGGGCGATGGGTGAAAAACTGTTTTTT CATSQGAMGEKLFF
TRBJ2-1 NA TRBV5-4 TRBD2 TGTGCCAGCAGCAAAAACGGGGGGGCCGGAGTCAATGAGCAGTTCTTC CASSKNGGAGVNEQFF
TRBJ1-6 once TRBV2 NA TGTGCCAGCAGTATAAAACAGGGCAGTTCCTATAATTCACCCCTCCACTTT CASSIKQGSSYNSPLHF
TRBJ1-5 few TRBV7-9 NA TGTGCCAGCAGCTTCGACGGTGGAGGGCCCCAGCATTTT CASSFDGGGPQHF
TRBJ2-4 NA TRBV20-1 TRBD1 TGCAGTGCTACTGACAGGGGAACCAAAAACATTCAGTACTTC CSATDRGTKNIQYF
TRBJ2-7 NA TRBV5-6 NA TGTGCCAGCAGCTTGGGGGCGCCTGCCTACGAGCAGTACTTC CASSLGAPAYEQYF
TRBJ1-6 NA TRBV6-6 TRBD1 TGTGCCAGCAGTGAGGACAGGGAGGTATATTCACCCCTCCACTTT CASSEDREVYSPLHF
TRBJ2-7 NA TRBV4-1 NA TGCGCCAGCAGCCAAGATGAGGCCAGACTCTACGAGCAGTACTTC CASSQDEARLYEQYF
TRBJ2-1 NA TRBV24-1 TRBD2 TGTGCCACCAGCCCCGCCGGGGGGGGCCACAATGAGCAGTTCTTC CATSPAGGGHNEQFF
TRBJ2-7 once TRBV12-3/TRBV12-4 TRBD1 TGTGCCAGCAGGTCTACAGGGGACTACGAGCAGTACTTC CASRSTGDYEQYF
TRBJ2-2 NA TRBV5-1 NA TGCGCCAGCAGCTTGGGGCTTCTGACCGGGGAGCTGTTTTTT CASSLGLLTGELFF
TRBJ2-7 NA TRBV13 TRBD1 TGTGCCAGCAGCTCTAGACAGGGTGAGACCCCTCTTTTCGAGCAGTACTTC CASSSRQGETPLFEQYF
TRBJ2-1 once TRBV28 NA TGTGCCAGCAGTAGGAGGGGGGGCCGGAGTGAGCAGTTCTTC CASSRRGGRSEQFF
TRBJ2-3 NA TRBV5-1 NA TGCGCCAGCAGCCTAGGGACATTCACAGATACGCAGTATTTT CASSLGTFTDTQYF
TRBJ1-1 NA TRBV6-2/TRBV6-3 TRBD1 TGTGCCAGCAGCCATCCCCCGACAGGGGGCGGGGGATGGACTGAAGCTTTCTTT CASSHPPTGGGGWTEAFF
TRBJ2-5 NA TRBV12-3/TRBV12-4 NA TGTGCCAGCAGCAACCAAGAGACCCAGTACTTC CASSNQETQYF
TRBJ1-5 NA TRBV19 NA TGTGCCAGTAGTGGGGGTTTCCATAATCAGCCCCAGCATTTT CASSGGFHNQPQHF
TRBJ1-5 NA TRBV19 TRBD1 TGTGCCAGTAGCAGGACAGGGGGCGACCGGCCCCAGCATTTT CASSRTGGDRPQHF
TRBJ1-1 NA TRBV2 NA TGTGCCAGCAGTGAATCAACGGGACCGCCGAACACTGAAGCTTTCTTT CASSESTGPPNTEAFF
TRBJ2-5 NA TRBV5-1 TRBD2 TGCGCCAGCAGCATGCAGGGACTAGCGGAAGAGACCCAGTACTTC CASSMQGLAEETQYF
TRBJ1-1 NA TRBV30 NA TGTGCCTGGAGTGTTTCCCCCGACAGCCCCAGGGGCACTGAAGCTTTCTTT CAWSVSPDSPRGTEAFF
TRBJ1-1 NA TRBV29-1 NA TGCAGCGTTGGTCGCAGGGGTAGTGAAGCTTTCTTT CSVGRRGSEAFF
TRBJ1-5 NA TRBV5-1 NA TGCGCCAGCAGCTTGGCCGGACCGAATCAGCCCCAGCATTTT CASSLAGPNQPQHF
TRBJ1-2 NA TRBV19 TRBD1 TGTGCCAGCCCCGGGGACAGCTCTAACTATGGCTACACCTTC CASPGDSSNYGYTF
TRBJ1-5 NA TRBV11-2 NA TGTGCCAGCAGCTTAGATGGGGGAGGGTCCCAGCCCCAGCATTTT CASSLDGGGSQPQHF
TRBJ2-5 NA TRBV5-6 TRBD1 TGTGCCAGCAGCCCGGACGGACAGGGTGCTGAGACCCAGTACTTC CASSPDGQGAETQYF
TRBJ2-7 NA TRBV5-6 NA TGTGCCAGCAGCTCCGACTCCTACGAGCAGTACTTC CASSSDSYEQYF
TRBJ2-1 NA TRBV5-1 NA TGCGCCAGCAGCAAAGGGACACAGACCTACAATGAGCAGTTCTTC CASSKGTQTYNEQFF
TRBJ2-2 few TRBV7-9 NA TGTGCCAGCCTTAGTGGCGGGGAGCTGTTTTTT CASLSGGELFF
TRBJ2-1 NA TRBV5-6 TRBD2 TGTGCCAGCAGCCCCCTCTACGGGGGGGATTCCTACAATGAGCAGTTCTTC CASSPLYGGDSYNEQFF
TRBJ2-1 NA TRBV12-2 NA TGTGCAAGTCGCTACGGAATTAGAACAGGGGGTGGCGATGAGCAGTTCTTC CASRYGIRTGGGDEQFF